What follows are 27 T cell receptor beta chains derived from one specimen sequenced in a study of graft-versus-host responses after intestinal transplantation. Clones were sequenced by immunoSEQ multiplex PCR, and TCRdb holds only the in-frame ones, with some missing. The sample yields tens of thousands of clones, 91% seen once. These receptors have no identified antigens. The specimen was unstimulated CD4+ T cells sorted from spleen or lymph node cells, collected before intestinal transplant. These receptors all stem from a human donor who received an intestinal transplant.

The chain's CDR3 is CASSLLGGEAYEQYF. DNA for the CDR3: TGTGCCAGCAGCCTACTGGGGGGGGAAGCCTACGAGCAGTACTTC. The V and J genes are TRBV7-2 and TRBJ2-7; TRBD2 matches 7 bases. Germline-derived CDR1 and CDR2 are SGHTA and FQGNSA. V was clipped by 5 bases and J by 2 bases; unmatched bases: 9. The CDR3 sequence is 15 residues long.

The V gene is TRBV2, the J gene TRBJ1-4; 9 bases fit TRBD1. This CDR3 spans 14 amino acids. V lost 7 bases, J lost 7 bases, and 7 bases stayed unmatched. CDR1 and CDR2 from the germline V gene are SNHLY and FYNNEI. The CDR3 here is CASTPGTGREKLFF. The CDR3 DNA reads TGTGCCAGCACACCTGGGACAGGGCGTGAAAAACTGTTTTTT.

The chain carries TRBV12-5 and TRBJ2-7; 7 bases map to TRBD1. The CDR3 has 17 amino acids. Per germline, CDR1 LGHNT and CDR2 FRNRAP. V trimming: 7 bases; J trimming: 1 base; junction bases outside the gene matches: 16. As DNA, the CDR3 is TGTGCTAGTGCCCTAGGGGCAGGGGGAATCCCTTCCTACGAGCAGTACTTC. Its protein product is CASALGAGGIPSYEQYF.

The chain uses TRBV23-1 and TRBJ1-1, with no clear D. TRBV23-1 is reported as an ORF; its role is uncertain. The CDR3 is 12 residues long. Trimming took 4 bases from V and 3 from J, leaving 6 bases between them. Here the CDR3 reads CASSRQDTEAFF. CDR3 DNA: TGCGCCAGCAGTCGGCAGGACACTGAAGCTTTCTTT.

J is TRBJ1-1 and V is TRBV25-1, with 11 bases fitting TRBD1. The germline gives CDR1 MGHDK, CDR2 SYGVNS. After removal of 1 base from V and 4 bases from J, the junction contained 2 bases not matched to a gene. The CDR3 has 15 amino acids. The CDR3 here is CASSESGTGGTEAFF. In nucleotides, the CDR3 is TGTGCCAGCAGTGAATCCGGGACAGGGGGCACTGAAGCTTTCTTT.

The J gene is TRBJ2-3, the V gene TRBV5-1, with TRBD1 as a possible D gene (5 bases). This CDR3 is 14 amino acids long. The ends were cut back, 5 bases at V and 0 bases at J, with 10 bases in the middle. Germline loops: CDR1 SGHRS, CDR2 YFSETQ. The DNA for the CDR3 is TGCGCCAGCAGGGGCAGGGATAGCACAGATACGCAGTATTTT. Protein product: CASRGRDSTDTQYF.

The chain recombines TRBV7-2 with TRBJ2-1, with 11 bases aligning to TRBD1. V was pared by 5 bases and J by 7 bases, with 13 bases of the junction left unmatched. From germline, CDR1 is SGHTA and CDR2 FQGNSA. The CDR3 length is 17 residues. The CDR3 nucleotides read TGTGCCAGCAGCCGGGGGGTAACGGGACAGGGGGGTAATGAGCAGTTCTTC. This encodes CASSRGVTGQGGNEQFF.

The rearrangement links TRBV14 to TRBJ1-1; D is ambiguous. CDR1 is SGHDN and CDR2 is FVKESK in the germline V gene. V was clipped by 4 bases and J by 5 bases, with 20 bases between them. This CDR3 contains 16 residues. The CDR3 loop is CASSPPLATAGTEAFF. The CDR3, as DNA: TGTGCCAGCAGCCCCCCCCTGGCTACGGCCGGGACTGAAGCTTTCTTT.

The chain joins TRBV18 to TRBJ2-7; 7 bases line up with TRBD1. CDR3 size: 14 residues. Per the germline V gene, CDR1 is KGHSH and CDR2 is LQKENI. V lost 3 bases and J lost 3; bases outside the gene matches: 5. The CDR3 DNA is TGTGCCAGCTCACCGGGACAGAAGGGCTACGAGCAGTACTTC. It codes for CASSPGQKGYEQYF.

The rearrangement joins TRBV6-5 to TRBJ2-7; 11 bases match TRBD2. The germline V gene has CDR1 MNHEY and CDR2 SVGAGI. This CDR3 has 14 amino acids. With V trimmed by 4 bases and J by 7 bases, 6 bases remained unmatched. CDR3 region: CASSFSGGAQEQYF. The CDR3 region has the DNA TGTGCCAGCAGTTTTAGCGGGGGGGCCCAAGAGCAGTACTTC.

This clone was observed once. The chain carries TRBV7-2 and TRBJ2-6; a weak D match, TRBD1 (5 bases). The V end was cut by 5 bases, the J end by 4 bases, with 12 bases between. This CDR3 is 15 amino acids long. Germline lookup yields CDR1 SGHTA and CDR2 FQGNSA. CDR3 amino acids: CASSPSRVGANVLTF. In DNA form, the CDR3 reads TGTGCCAGCAGCCCCAGCAGGGTGGGGGCCAACGTCCTGACTTTC.

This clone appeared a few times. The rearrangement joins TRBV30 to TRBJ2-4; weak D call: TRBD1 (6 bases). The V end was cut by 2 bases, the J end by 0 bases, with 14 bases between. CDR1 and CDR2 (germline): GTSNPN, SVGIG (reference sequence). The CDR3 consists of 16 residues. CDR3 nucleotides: TGTGCCTGGAGTCTCGGACAGTCCATAGCCAAAAACATTCAGTACTTC. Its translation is CAWSLGQSIAKNIQYF.

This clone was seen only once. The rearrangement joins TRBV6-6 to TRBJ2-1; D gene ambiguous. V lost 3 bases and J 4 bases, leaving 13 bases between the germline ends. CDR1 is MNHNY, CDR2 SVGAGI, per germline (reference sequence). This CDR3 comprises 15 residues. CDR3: CASSYLPSRYNEQFF. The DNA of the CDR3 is TGTGCCAGCAGTTATCTACCGAGTCGATACAATGAGCAGTTCTTC.

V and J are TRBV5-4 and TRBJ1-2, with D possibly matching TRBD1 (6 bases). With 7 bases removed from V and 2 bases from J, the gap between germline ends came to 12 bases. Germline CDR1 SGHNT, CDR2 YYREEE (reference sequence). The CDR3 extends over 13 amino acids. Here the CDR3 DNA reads TGTGCCAGCGGGGGGGGGCGGAACTATGGCTACACCTTC. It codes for CASGGGRNYGYTF.

The CDR3 nucleotides read TGTGCCAGTAGTAATCGACTAGCGGGGCCCTACAATGAGCAGTTCTTC. Its protein is CASSNRLAGPYNEQFF. V is TRBV19 and J is TRBJ2-1; 11 bases agree with TRBD2. Germline-derived CDR1 and CDR2 are LNHDA and SQIVND (reference sequence). Trimming cost V 4 bases and J 2 bases; bases outside gene matches: 4. The CDR3 is 16 amino acids.

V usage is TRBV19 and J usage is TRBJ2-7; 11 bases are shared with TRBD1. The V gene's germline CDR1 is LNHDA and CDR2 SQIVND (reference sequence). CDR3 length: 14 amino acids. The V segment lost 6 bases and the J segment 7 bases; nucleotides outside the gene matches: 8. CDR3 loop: CASRNGTGGGEQYF. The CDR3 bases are TGTGCCAGTAGGAACGGGACAGGGGGAGGGGAGCAGTACTTC.

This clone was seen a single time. CDR3 bases: TGTGCCAGCAGCTTAGTGCAGGGGTCTGGAAACACCATATATTTT. Translated, it gives CASSLVQGSGNTIYF. V usage is TRBV7-2 and J usage is TRBJ1-3, with TRBD1 as a possible D gene (6 bases). CDR3 length equals 15 residues. Germline assignment: CDR1 SGHTA and CDR2 FQGNSA. V was clipped by 1 base and J by 1 base, with 8 bases between them.

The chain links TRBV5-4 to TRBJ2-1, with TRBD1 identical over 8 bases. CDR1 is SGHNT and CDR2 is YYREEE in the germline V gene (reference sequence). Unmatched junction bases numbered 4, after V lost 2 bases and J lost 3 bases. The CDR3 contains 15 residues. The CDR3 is CASSLITGGYNEQFF. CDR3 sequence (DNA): TGTGCCAGCAGCTTAATCACAGGGGGCTACAATGAGCAGTTCTTC.

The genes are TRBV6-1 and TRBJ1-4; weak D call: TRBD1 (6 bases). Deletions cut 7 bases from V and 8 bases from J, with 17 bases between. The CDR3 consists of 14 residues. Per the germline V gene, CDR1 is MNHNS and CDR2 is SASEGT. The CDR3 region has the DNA TGTGCCAGCACGGGGTTGACAGGTTTGGAAAAACTGTTTTTT. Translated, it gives CASTGLTGLEKLFF.

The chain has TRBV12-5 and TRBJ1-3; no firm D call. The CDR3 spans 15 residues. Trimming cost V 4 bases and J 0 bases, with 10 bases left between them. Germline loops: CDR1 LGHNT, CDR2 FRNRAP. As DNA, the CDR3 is TGTGCTAGTGGTTACCAGAGAGGCTCTGGAAACACCATATATTTT. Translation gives CASGYQRGSGNTIYF.

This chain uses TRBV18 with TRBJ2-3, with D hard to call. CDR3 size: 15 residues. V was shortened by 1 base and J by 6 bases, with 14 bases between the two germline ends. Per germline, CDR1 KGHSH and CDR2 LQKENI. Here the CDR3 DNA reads TGTGCCAGCTCACCACTACCCCCGCCGGAGGATACGCAGTATTTT. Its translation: CASSPLPPPEDTQYF. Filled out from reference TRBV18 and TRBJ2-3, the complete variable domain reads NAGVMQNPRHLVRRRGQEARLRCSPMKGHSHVYWYRQLPEEGLKFMVYLQKENIIDESGMPKERFSAEFPKEGPSILRIQQVVRGDSAAYFCASSPLPPPEDTQYFGPGTRLTVL.

The CDR3 DNA is TGTGCCAGCAGCTTAGGGGACAGGGCAATCGGGGAGCAGTACTTC. Protein product: CASSLGDRAIGEQYF. V is TRBV7-8 and J is TRBJ2-7, with 9 bases identical to TRBD1. Germline trimming cut 1 base from V and 7 bases from J; bases unmatched to any gene: 8. This CDR3 contains 15 residues. Germline CDR1 SGHVS, CDR2 FQNEAQ.

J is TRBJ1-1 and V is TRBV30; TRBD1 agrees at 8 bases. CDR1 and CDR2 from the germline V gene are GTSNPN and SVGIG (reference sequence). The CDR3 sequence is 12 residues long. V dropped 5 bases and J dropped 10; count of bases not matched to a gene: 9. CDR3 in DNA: TGTGCCTGGGGTAAAATCGACAGGGGAGCTTTCTTT. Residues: CAWGKIDRGAFF.

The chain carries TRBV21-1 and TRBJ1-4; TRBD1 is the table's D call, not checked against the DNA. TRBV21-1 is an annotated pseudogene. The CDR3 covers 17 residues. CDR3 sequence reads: CASSKEAGPGSEEKLFF. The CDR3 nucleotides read TGTGCCAGCAGCAAAGAGGCAGGGCCCGGATCTGAGGAAAAACTGTTTTTT.

The CDR3 protein is CASSRSGQGYEQYF. CDR3 DNA sequence: TGTGCCAGCAGCCGGTCGGGACAGGGCTACGAGCAGTACTTC. The chain recombines TRBV7-2 with TRBJ2-7, with 9 bases identical to TRBD1. The trim removed 5 bases at V and 3 bases at J, leaving 5 bases unmatched. CDR1 is SGHTA, CDR2 FQGNSA, per germline. The CDR3 spans 14 residues.

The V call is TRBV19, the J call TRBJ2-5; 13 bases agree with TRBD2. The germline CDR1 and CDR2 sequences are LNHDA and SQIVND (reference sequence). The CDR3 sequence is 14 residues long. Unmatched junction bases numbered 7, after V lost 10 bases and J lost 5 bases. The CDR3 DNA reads TGTGCCACCGAAGGGACTAGCGGGGCCGAGACCCAGTACTTC. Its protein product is CATEGTSGAETQYF.

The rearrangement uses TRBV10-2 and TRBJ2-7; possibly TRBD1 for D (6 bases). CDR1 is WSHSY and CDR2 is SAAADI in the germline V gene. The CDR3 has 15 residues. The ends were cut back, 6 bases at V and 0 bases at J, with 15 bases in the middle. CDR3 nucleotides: TGCGCCAGCAGCCCTCGGGCAGGGGTCTCCTACGAGCAGTACTTC. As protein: CASSPRAGVSYEQYF.